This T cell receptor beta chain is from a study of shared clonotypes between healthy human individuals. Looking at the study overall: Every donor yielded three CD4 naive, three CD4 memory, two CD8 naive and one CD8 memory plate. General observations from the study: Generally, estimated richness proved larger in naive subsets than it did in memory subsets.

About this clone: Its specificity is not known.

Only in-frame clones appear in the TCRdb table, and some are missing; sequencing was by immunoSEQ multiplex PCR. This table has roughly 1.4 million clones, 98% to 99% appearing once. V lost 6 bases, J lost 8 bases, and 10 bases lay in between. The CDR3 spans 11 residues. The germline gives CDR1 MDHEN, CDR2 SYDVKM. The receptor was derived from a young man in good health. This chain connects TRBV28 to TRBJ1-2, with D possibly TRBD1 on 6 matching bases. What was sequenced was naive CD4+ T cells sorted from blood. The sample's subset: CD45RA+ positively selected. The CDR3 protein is CASSIGGGYTF. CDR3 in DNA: TGTGCCAGCAGCATAGGGGGAGGCTACACCTTC.